This TCR beta chain was documented in a study of T cells in tuberculosis. Across the study: CD1B tetramers identified T cells specific for mycobacterial lipid GMM.

Sorting used thawed, overnight-rested PBMC stained with anti-CD3, a viability dye and GMM-loaded CD1B tetramer. CD1B tetramers were loaded with Rhodococcus equi-derived C32 glucose monomycolate. The CDR3 consists of 14 residues. Germline loops: CDR1 SGHNT, CDR2 YYREEE (reference sequence). V lost 4 bases, J lost 3 bases, and 13 bases lay in between. TCR-alpha and TCR-beta chains were sequenced unpaired. Profiling relied on immunoSEQ multiplex PCR, and the TCRdb table lists in-frame clones only, not all of them. The sample yields 55,000 to 70,000 clones, 80% to 85% seen once. Sequenced sample: CD1b-GMM tetramer-negative cells sorted from PBMCs. This chain connects TRBV5-4 to TRBJ1-1; tentative D call: TRBD1 (6 bases). This clonotype was obtained from an adult woman with latent tuberculosis. The CDR3 sequence is CASSRGLGDTEAFF. Written as DNA, the CDR3 is TGTGCCAGCAGCAGGGGGTTGGGGGACACTGAAGCTTTCTTT.